This T cell receptor beta chain came from a study of OX40 agonist ivuxolimab in advanced cancers. Method: immunoSEQ multiplex PCR; TCRdb's copy keeps in-frame clones and lacks some. The repertoire includes roughly 40,000 clones, over 75% of them detected once, and 15% to 20% sits in the top ten. The CDR3 extends over 15 amino acids. With 0 bases removed from V and 0 bases from J, the gap between germline ends came to 7 bases. Germline loops: CDR1 SGDLS, CDR2 YYNGEE. V is TRBV9 and J is TRBJ2-1, with D perhaps TRBD1 or TRBD2 (6 bases each). Here the sequenced sample was CD4+ or CD8+ T cells sorted from blood, taken in a trial of the OX40 agonist ivuxolimab. This clonotype was sampled from an adult with an advanced solid tumor such as melanoma, head and neck, liver or kidney cancer. The CDR3 is CASSVGGASYNEQFF. The DNA for the CDR3 is TGTGCCAGCAGCGTAGGGGGGGCCTCCTACAATGAGCAGTTCTTC. The full variable domain, with the rest looked up from reference TRBV9 and TRBJ2-1, is DSGVTQTPKHLITATGQRVTLRCSPRSGDLSVYWYQQSLDQGLQFLIQYYNGEERAKGNILERFSAQQFPDLHSELNLSSLELGDSALYFCASSVGGASYNEQFFGPGTRLTVL.